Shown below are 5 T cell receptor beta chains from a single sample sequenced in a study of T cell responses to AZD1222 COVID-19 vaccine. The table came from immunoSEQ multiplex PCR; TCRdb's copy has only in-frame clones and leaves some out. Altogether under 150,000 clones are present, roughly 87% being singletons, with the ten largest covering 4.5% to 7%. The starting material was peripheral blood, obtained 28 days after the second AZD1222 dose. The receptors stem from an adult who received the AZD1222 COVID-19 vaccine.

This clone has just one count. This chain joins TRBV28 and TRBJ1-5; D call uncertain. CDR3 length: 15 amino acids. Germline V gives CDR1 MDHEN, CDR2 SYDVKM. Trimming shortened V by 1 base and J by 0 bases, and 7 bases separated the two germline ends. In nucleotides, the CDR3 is TGTGCCAGCAGTTTATCGGGCTATAGCAATCAGCCCCAGCATTTT. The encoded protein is CASSLSGYSNQPQHF.

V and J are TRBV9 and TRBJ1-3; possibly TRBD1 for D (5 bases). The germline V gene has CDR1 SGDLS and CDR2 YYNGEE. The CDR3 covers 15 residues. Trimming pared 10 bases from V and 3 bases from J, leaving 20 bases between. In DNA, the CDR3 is TGTGCCTCTCAGCGGGGCCCAGGAATTGGAAACACCATATATTTT. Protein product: CASQRGPGIGNTIYF.

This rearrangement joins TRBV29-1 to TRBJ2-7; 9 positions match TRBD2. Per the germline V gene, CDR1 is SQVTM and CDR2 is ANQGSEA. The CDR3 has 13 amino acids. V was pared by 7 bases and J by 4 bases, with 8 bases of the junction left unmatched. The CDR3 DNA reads TGCAGCGCCGCCGGGACTAGCTTATACGAGCAGTACTTC. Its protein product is CSAAGTSLYEQYF.

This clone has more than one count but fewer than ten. CDR3 nucleotides: TGCGCCAGCACGTTTGTGGCTGATCTCGGGGAGCTGTTTTTT. Translation gives CASTFVADLGELFF. V usage is TRBV10-1 and J usage is TRBJ2-2; D unresolved. The CDR3 is made up of 14 amino acids. From germline, CDR1 is WNHNN and CDR2 SYGVQD (reference sequence). Trimming took 7 bases from V and 7 from J, leaving 16 bases between them.

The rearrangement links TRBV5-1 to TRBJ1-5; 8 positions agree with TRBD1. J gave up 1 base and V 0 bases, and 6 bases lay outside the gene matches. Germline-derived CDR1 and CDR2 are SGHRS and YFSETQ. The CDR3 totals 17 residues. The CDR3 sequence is CASSLDATGESNQPQHF. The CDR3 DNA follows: TGCGCCAGCAGCTTGGACGCGACAGGGGAGAGCAATCAGCCCCAGCATTTT.